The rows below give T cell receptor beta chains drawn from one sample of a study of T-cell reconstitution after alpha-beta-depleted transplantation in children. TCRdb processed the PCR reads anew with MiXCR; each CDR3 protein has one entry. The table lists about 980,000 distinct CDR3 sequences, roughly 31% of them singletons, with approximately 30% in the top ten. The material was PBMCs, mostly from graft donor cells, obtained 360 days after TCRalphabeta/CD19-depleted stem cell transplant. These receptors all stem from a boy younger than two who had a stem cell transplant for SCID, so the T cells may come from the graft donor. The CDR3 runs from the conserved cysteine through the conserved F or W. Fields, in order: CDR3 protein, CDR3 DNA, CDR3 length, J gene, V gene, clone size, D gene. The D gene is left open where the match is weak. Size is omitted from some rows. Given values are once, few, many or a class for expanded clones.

CASGLGLQRGQAHTEAFF	TGTGCTAGTGGTTTGGGCCTACAACGGGGACAGGCGCACACTGAAGCTTTCTTT	18	TRBJ1-1	TRBV12-5	-	TRBD1
CASRLGQANEQFF	TGTGCCAGCAGGCTGGGACAGGCCAATGAGCAGTTCTTC	13	TRBJ2-1	TRBV12-3/TRBV12-4	-	TRBD1
CASRGAETQYF	TGTGCCAGCAGAGGGGCGGAGACCCAGTACTTC	11	TRBJ2-5	TRBV12-3/TRBV12-4	-	-
CASSYSDRGPGYGYTF	TGTGCCAGCAGTTACTCGGACAGGGGGCCGGGCTATGGCTACACCTTC	16	TRBJ1-2	TRBV6-5	-	TRBD1
CSATRDYAYNEQFF	TGCAGTGCTACCCGGGACTACGCCTACAATGAGCAGTTCTTC	14	TRBJ2-1	TRBV20-1	-	TRBD2
CSAPTQGVAFF	TGCAGTGCACCTACCCAGGGGGTTGCTTTCTTT	11	TRBJ1-1	TRBV20-1	few	TRBD1
CASSVAPGVGTEAFF	TGTGCCAGCAGCGTAGCTCCGGGGGTAGGAACTGAAGCTTTCTTT	15	TRBJ1-1	TRBV9	few	-
CASSQVHGIGELFF	TGCGCCAGCAGCCAAGTTCACGGGATCGGGGAGCTGTTTTTT	14	TRBJ2-2	TRBV4-1	-	-
CASRPSGGKETQYF	TGCGCCAGCAGACCTAGCGGGGGGAAAGAGACCCAGTACTTC	14	TRBJ2-5	TRBV5-1	few	TRBD2
CASSQFRETYEQYF	TGTGCCAGCAGCCAATTCAGGGAGACGTACGAGCAGTACTTC	14	TRBJ2-7	TRBV14	once	-
CASSLGLAGAYSSYNEQFF	TGTGCCAGCAGCTTGGGACTAGCGGGGGCCTATAGCTCCTACAATGAGCAGTTCTTC	19	TRBJ2-1	TRBV7-8	-	TRBD2
CASSYFQGGGTGELFF	TGTGCCAGCAGTTACTTCCAGGGGGGTGGCACCGGGGAGCTGTTTTTT	16	TRBJ2-2	TRBV6-5	-	-
CASSQERPGGPSRNEQFF	TGTGCCAGCAGCCAAGAGCGCCCGGGGGGTCCCTCTCGGAATGAGCAGTTCTTC	18	TRBJ2-1	TRBV3-1	once	TRBD2
CASSLGPGQPFIYEQYF	TGTGCCAGCAGTTTAGGGCCGGGACAGCCCTTTATCTACGAGCAGTACTTC	17	TRBJ2-7	TRBV27	-	TRBD1
CASSQGQGARPQHF	TGCGCCAGCAGCCAAGGACAGGGGGCCCGGCCCCAGCATTTT	14	TRBJ1-5	TRBV4-3	few	TRBD1
CASSLRRGLGDEQFF	TGTGCCAGCAGCTTAAGGCGGGGGTTAGGGGATGAGCAGTTCTTC	15	TRBJ2-1	TRBV7-3	once	TRBD2
CATSRLDRNYEQYF	TGTGCCACCAGCAGGTTGGACAGGAACTACGAGCAGTACTTC	14	TRBJ2-7	TRBV15	few	TRBD1
CATSPLEAREGYTGQFF	TGTGCCACCAGCCCCCTGGAGGCCAGGGAAGGTTATACGGGGCAGTTCTTC	17	TRBJ2-1	TRBV15	few	-
CASNPQNGIFPNTEAFF	TGTGCCAGCAACCCCCAGAACGGGATTTTCCCGAACACTGAAGCTTTCTTT	17	TRBJ1-1	TRBV7-2	-	-
CASSLWDRGYNEQFF	TGTGCCAGCAGTTTATGGGACAGGGGCTACAATGAGCAGTTCTTC	15	TRBJ2-1	TRBV28	few	TRBD1
CASSWRGQGFQETQYF	TGCGCCAGCAGCTGGAGAGGACAGGGGTTCCAAGAGACCCAGTACTTC	16	TRBJ2-5	TRBV5-1	few	TRBD1
CASGKGGDFTDTQYF	TGCGCCAGCGGGAAAGGAGGGGACTTCACAGATACGCAGTATTTT	15	TRBJ2-3	TRBV10-2	few	-
CASSYSVLYGYTF	TGTGCCAGCAGTTACTCGGTACTCTATGGCTACACCTTC	13	TRBJ1-2	TRBV6-5	few	-
CASSFWVRAGELFF	TGTGCCAGCAGCTTCTGGGTTCGAGCCGGGGAGCTGTTTTTT	14	TRBJ2-2	TRBV13	-	-
CATRRQDSAGCGYTF	TGTGCCACCAGAAGACAGGACTCGGCTGGCTGTGGCTACACCTTC	15	TRBJ1-2	TRBV24-1	-	-
CASSHPYRTGAGQPQHF	TGTGCCAGCAGCCACCCCTATAGGACAGGGGCAGGACAGCCCCAGCATTTT	17	TRBJ1-5	TRBV4-2	-	TRBD1
CASQGMRNTGELFF	TGTGCCAGCCAGGGTATGAGGAACACCGGGGAGCTGTTTTTT	14	TRBJ2-2	TRBV12-3/TRBV12-4	few	-
CASSDAAGQRDGYTF	TGTGCCAGCAGTGATGCGGCAGGCCAGAGGGATGGCTACACCTTC	15	TRBJ1-2	TRBV2	-	-
CASSPPGTSGNNEQFF	TGTGCCAGCTCACCACCTGGGACTAGCGGAAACAATGAGCAGTTCTTC	16	TRBJ2-1	TRBV18	-	TRBD2
CASSPEWGTQETQYF	TGTGCCAGCAGCCCCGAATGGGGGACACAAGAGACCCAGTACTTC	15	TRBJ2-5	TRBV3-1	-	-
CSVEYPGTYNEQFF	TGCAGCGTTGAATATCCCGGGACCTACAATGAGCAGTTCTTC	14	TRBJ2-1	TRBV29-1	-	-
CASSLPAAGTQYF	TGCGCCAGCAGCCTCCCCGCAGCGGGTACGCAGTATTTT	13	TRBJ2-3	TRBV5-1	-	-
CASSQDQQGLTGEQFF	TGCGCCAGCAGCCAAGATCAACAGGGTTTGACCGGTGAGCAGTTCTTC	16	TRBJ2-1	TRBV4-1	few	-
CASSLGRIAKNIQYF	TGTGCCAGCAGCTTGGGAAGAATAGCCAAAAACATTCAGTACTTC	15	TRBJ2-4	TRBV5-5	few	-